This T cell receptor (beta chain) is drawn from a study of identifying expanded T cells in peripheral blood. Study-wide findings and caveats: Over approximately two and four weeks, about 16 and 20 clones changed, versus around 1.2 between replicates.

Data came from immunoSEQ multiplex PCR; TCRdb stores just in-frame clones and leaves some out. The sample yields some 78,000 clones, approximately 84% seen once. Healthy donors had no documented immune events, such as infections, while sampled. J gave up 2 bases and V 6 bases, and 3 bases lay outside the gene matches. The V gene's germline CDR1 is MDHEN and CDR2 SYDVKM. This CDR3 spans 13 amino acids. As to this clone: The target antigen is unknown.

V and J are TRBV28 and TRBJ2-7; 8 bases match TRBD1. Sequences were obtained from blood. The clonotype comes from a person aged 18 to 75 in good health. This CDR3 reads CASRTGEPYEQYF. CDR3 nucleotide sequence: TGTGCCAGCAGGACAGGGGAACCCTACGAGCAGTACTTC. Full variable domain (remainder filled in from reference TRBV28 and TRBJ2-7): DVKVTQSSRYLVKRTGEKVFLECVQDMDHENMFWYRQDPGLGLRLIYFSYDVKMKEKGDIPEGYSVSREKKERFSLILESASTNQTSMYLCASRTGEPYEQYFGPGTRLTVT.